These 15 T cell receptor beta chains share one sample of origin, sequenced in a study of T cell responses to AZD1222 COVID-19 vaccine. Measured with immunoSEQ multiplex PCR; TCRdb has only the in-frame clones, and not every one. Found here are some 120,000 clones, about 90% of them singletons; the top ten hold 1.1%. This specimen consisted of peripheral blood, obtained on day 0 of AZD1222 vaccination. The receptors come from an adult in good health.

The CDR3 here is CASSPMRLSYNEQFF. In DNA form, the CDR3 reads TGTGCCAGCAGCCCCATGCGATTGTCCTACAATGAGCAGTTCTTC. The V call is TRBV7-8, the J call TRBJ2-1, with D unresolved. The CDR3 contains 15 residues. Germline lookup yields CDR1 SGHVS and CDR2 FQNEAQ. The V end lost 5 bases, the J end lost 1 base, and 12 bases lay between the germline ends.

J is TRBJ1-3 and V is TRBV2; D may be TRBD1 (6 bases). The CDR3 contains 15 residues. Germline CDR1 is SNHLY and CDR2 is FYNNEI. V was shortened by 3 bases and J by 2 bases, with 11 bases between the two germline ends. Written as DNA, the CDR3 is TGTGCCAGCAGTGACGGGGGCGCAGCTGGAAACACCATATATTTT. Residues: CASSDGGAAGNTIYF.

This chain connects TRBV18 to TRBJ2-7; no clear D gene. CDR3 length: 15 amino acids. Per the germline V gene, CDR1 is KGHSH and CDR2 is LQKENI. The V end lost 3 bases, the J end lost 2 bases, and 14 bases lay between the germline ends. CDR3 sequence: CASSPQQSPAYEQYF. Here the CDR3 DNA reads TGTGCCAGCTCACCTCAACAGAGCCCGGCCTACGAGCAGTACTTC.

This clone was detected once. This rearrangement joins TRBV28 to TRBJ2-1; the match to TRBD2 covers 14 bases. The germline V gene encodes CDR1 MDHEN and CDR2 SYDVKM. The CDR3 has 15 residues. V shed 7 bases and J 4 bases; nucleotides not matched to a gene: 3. The CDR3 sequence is CASTRTSGGYNEQFF. CDR3 coding DNA: TGTGCCAGCACCCGGACTAGCGGGGGGTACAATGAGCAGTTCTTC. Drawing the rest from reference TRBV28 and TRBJ2-1, the complete variable domain is DVKVTQSSRYLVKRTGEKVFLECVQDMDHENMFWYRQDPGLGLRLIYFSYDVKMKEKGDIPEGYSVSREKKERFSLILESASTNQTSMYLCASTRTSGGYNEQFFGPGTRLTVL.

The chain links TRBV28 to TRBJ1-1; D remains unclear. This CDR3 region has 12 residues. V shed 8 bases and J shed 3 bases, with 10 bases lying between them. Germline CDR1 and CDR2: MDHEN and SYDVKM. The CDR3: CASSFWDTEAFF. As DNA, the CDR3 is TGTGCCAGCTCTTTTTGGGACACTGAAGCTTTCTTT.

This sequence joins TRBV28 and TRBJ1-2; 7 nucleotides match TRBD1. V shed 8 bases and J 0 bases; nucleotides not matched to a gene: 6. CDR1 and CDR2 (germline): MDHEN, SYDVKM. There are 14 residues in the CDR3. CDR3 nucleotides: TGTGCCAGCTTAGAGACAGGGACTAACTATGGCTACACCTTC. This codes for CASLETGTNYGYTF.

The gene calls are TRBV24-1 and TRBJ2-3; D possibly corresponds to TRBD1 (5 bases). V dropped 4 bases and J dropped 1 base, with 14 bases sitting between them. The CDR3 extends over 16 amino acids. Germline CDR1 reads KGHDR; CDR2 reads SFDVKD. The chain's CDR3 is CATSEPGRSGTDTQYF. The CDR3 DNA sequence: TGTGCCACCAGTGAACCAGGGCGTTCGGGCACAGATACGCAGTATTTT.

The V call is TRBV7-2, the J call TRBJ2-5; D remains unclear. CDR1 is SGHTA, CDR2 FQGNSA, per germline. V shed 5 bases and J shed 4 bases, with 8 bases lying between them. The CDR3 has 12 residues. CDR3 nucleotides: TGTGCCAGCAGCCCAGACACAGAGACCCAGTACTTC. This encodes CASSPDTETQYF.

This sequence joins TRBV2 and TRBJ2-7, with D unclear. CDR3 length: 16 residues. CDR1 and CDR2 (germline): SNHLY, FYNNEI. Trimming cost V 4 bases and J 7 bases, with 23 bases left between them. This CDR3 is CASSARLTSYPGEQYF. The DNA for the CDR3 is TGTGCCAGCAGTGCGCGACTCACGAGTTACCCTGGGGAGCAGTACTTC.

V usage is TRBV12-3 or TRBV12-4 and J usage is TRBJ1-5, with no clear D. The ends were cut back, 3 bases at V and 4 bases at J, with 7 bases in the middle. The CDR3 runs to 13 residues. The CDR3 DNA reads TGTGCCAGCAGTTTTGAGAGAAATCAGCCCCAGCATTTT. Its protein product is CASSFERNQPQHF.

The CDR3 reads CASRTENTGELFF. The CDR3 nucleotides read TGTGCCAGCAGGACAGAGAACACCGGGGAGCTGTTTTTT. The chain combines TRBV6-5 with TRBJ2-2; tentative D call: TRBD1 (5 bases). The CDR3 is 13 residues long. Germline CDR1 and CDR2: MNHEY and SVGAGI. Trimming pared 6 bases from V and 1 base from J, leaving 6 bases between.

The V gene is TRBV5-1, the J gene TRBJ2-7, with D possibly matching TRBD2 (6 bases). Between the trimmed V and J ends, which lost 6 bases and 7 bases, there was a span of 17 bases. Germline values: CDR1 SGHRS, CDR2 YFSETQ. The length of the CDR3 is 13 residues. For the CDR3, the DNA is TGCGCCAGCAACGAAGGAGGGTCCTTTGAGCAGTACTTC. Amino acid sequence: CASNEGGSFEQYF.

With respect to this clone: Additional DNA sequences in this sample encode the identical CDR3. CDR3 nucleotide sequence: TGCGCCAGCAGCTTGGGGACAGCAACTAATGAAAAACTGTTTTTT. Translated: CASSLGTATNEKLFF. The V call is TRBV5-1, the J call TRBJ1-4; weak D call: TRBD1 (6 bases). Between the trimmed V and J ends, which lost 0 bases and 0 bases, there was a span of 6 bases. Germline-derived CDR1 and CDR2 are SGHRS and YFSETQ. CDR3 length equals 15 residues.

DNA of the CDR3: TGTGCCAGCGACGGACAGAACACCGGGGAGCTGTTTTTT. Its translation is CASDGQNTGELFF. The chain uses TRBV7-9 and TRBJ2-2, with D perhaps matching TRBD1 (5 bases). Trimming pared 8 bases from V and 1 base from J, leaving 8 bases between. The CDR3 loop spans 13 amino acids. Germline values: CDR1 SEHNR, CDR2 FQNEAQ (reference sequence). The full variable domain, with the rest looked up from reference TRBV7-9 and TRBJ2-2, is DTGVSQNPRHKITKRGQNVTFRCDPISEHNRLYWYRQTLGQGPEFLTYFQNEAQLEKSRLLSDRFSAERPKGSFSTLEIQRTEQGDSAMYLCASDGQNTGELFFGEGSRLTVL.

The rearrangement links TRBV3-1 (or the pseudogene TRBV3-2) to TRBJ1-6, with a weak D call TRBD1 (6 bases). CDR3 length: 13 residues. Trimming took off 3 bases at V and 6 bases at J, with 6 bases between the two ends. Per the germline V gene, CDR1 is LGHDT and CDR2 is YNNKEL (reference sequence). The CDR3 protein is CASSHRGNSPLHF. As DNA, the CDR3 is TGTGCCAGCAGCCACAGGGGTAATTCACCCCTCCACTTT.